Each of the 12 T cell receptor beta chains below was sequenced from the same sample in a study of CD8 T cells in ankylosing spondylitis. Each CDR3 protein is one row after TCRdb ran MiXCR on the 5' RACE reads. The sample shows around 320,000 distinct CDR3 sequences, around 20% of them seen only once. The sample consisted of blood, either unsorted or a sorted T cell fraction (not recorded which). The receptor source for this set is a female donor with ankylosing spondylitis or in good health (not recorded which).

In DNA, the CDR3 is TGTGCCAGCAGCGGGGCCTTTAGCGGCACCTCCTACGAGCAGTACTTC. Its protein is CASSGAFSGTSYEQYF. This rearrangement joins TRBV7-9 to TRBJ2-7; maybe TRBD2 (6 bases). The germline V and J ends were trimmed by 5 bases and 0 bases, with 17 bases remaining between them. The CDR3 runs 16 residues. In germline, CDR1 is SEHNR, CDR2 FQNEAQ (reference sequence).

V is TRBV4-3 and J is TRBJ2-7; 7 bases fit TRBD2. The ends lost 0 bases at V and 3 bases at J; junction bases unmatched: 2. Germline assignment: CDR1 LGHNA and CDR2 YSLEER. The CDR3 has 14 residues. This chain's CDR3 is CASSQDSGGYEQYF. In DNA form, the CDR3 reads TGCGCCAGCAGCCAAGATTCGGGGGGCTACGAGCAGTACTTC.

The chain joins TRBV9 to TRBJ2-1, with D perhaps matching TRBD2 (5 bases). The CDR3 length is 14 residues. Germline CDR1 and CDR2: SGDLS and YYNGEE. V was cut by 5 bases and J by 7 bases, with 16 bases left in between. CDR3 protein: CASRVRGLRNEQFF. DNA of the CDR3: TGTGCCAGCAGAGTGCGTGGACTGAGGAATGAGCAGTTCTTC.

This chain links TRBV30 with TRBJ2-7, with 8 nucleotides matching TRBD2. Germline-derived CDR1 and CDR2 are GTSNPN and SVGIG (reference sequence). Trimming removed 3 bases from V and 4 bases from J; junction bases left unmatched: 8. The CDR3 consists of 14 residues. CDR3 DNA sequence: TGTGCCTGGAGCCCCGCCGGGACTAGTTACGAGCAGTACTTC. It encodes CAWSPAGTSYEQYF.

This clonotype was counted a few times. The rearrangement uses TRBV20-1 and TRBJ2-7; D is ambiguous. The V end lost 3 bases, the J end lost 4 bases, and 19 bases lay between the germline ends. This CDR3 has 15 amino acids. Germline CDR1 is DFQATT and CDR2 is SNEGSKA (reference sequence). The chain's CDR3 is CSARLSRPTPYEQYF. CDR3 nucleotides: TGCAGTGCTAGGCTGAGTCGTCCCACTCCATACGAGCAGTACTTC.

This sequence joins TRBV5-1 and TRBJ2-1, with 11 bases fitting TRBD2. Trimming took 0 bases from V and 7 from J; bases not matched to a gene: 9. CDR3 length: 17 residues. Germline V gene lookup returns CDR1 SGHRS and CDR2 YFSETQ. The CDR3: CASSLGPLAGGSNEQFF. CDR3 DNA: TGCGCCAGCAGCTTGGGTCCCCTAGCGGGAGGCAGTAATGAGCAGTTCTTC.

This clonotype showed up just a few times. This chain connects TRBV20-1 to TRBJ2-7, with D unresolved. CDR1 and CDR2 from the germline V gene are DFQATT and SNEGSKA (reference sequence). V was cut by 7 bases and J by 4 bases, with 17 bases left in between. The CDR3 totals 13 residues. The CDR3 sequence: CSVSGEAKYEQYF. The CDR3, as DNA: TGCAGTGTGTCAGGTGAAGCAAAGTACGAGCAGTACTTC.

This clonotype was recorded at least ten times. V usage is TRBV28 and J usage is TRBJ2-2; 8 nucleotides align to TRBD1. The V gene's germline CDR1 is MDHEN and CDR2 SYDVKM. J was trimmed by 3 bases and V by 6 bases; bases with no gene match: 9. The CDR3 loop spans 16 amino acids. The CDR3 spells CASRPMDRAYTGELFF. DNA for the CDR3: TGTGCCAGCAGACCGATGGACAGGGCTTACACCGGGGAGCTGTTTTTT. The whole variable domain, remainder taken from reference TRBV28 and TRBJ2-2, is DVKVTQSSRYLVKRTGEKVFLECVQDMDHENMFWYRQDPGLGLRLIYFSYDVKMKEKGDIPEGYSVSREKKERFSLILESASTNQTSMYLCASRPMDRAYTGELFFGEGSRLTVL.

This clonotype has a count of ten or more. The V call is TRBV20-1, the J call TRBJ1-2; D uncertain. The ends were cut back, 6 bases at V and 2 bases at J, with 16 bases in the middle. Per germline, CDR1 DFQATT and CDR2 SNEGSKA (reference sequence). There are 14 residues in the CDR3. The CDR3 loop is CSALEVQANYGYTF. The CDR3 DNA sequence: TGCAGTGCCCTAGAGGTCCAGGCCAACTATGGCTACACCTTC.

This clonotype was found many times. The V call is TRBV7-2, the J call TRBJ2-7; the D is unclear. Deletions cut 7 bases from V and 4 bases from J, with 14 bases between. CDR1 SGHTA and CDR2 FQGNSA come from the germline V gene. The CDR3 runs to 13 residues. In DNA, the CDR3 is TGTGCCAGCACCGGGCCTAGTCGGTACGAGCAGTACTTC. Its protein product is CASTGPSRYEQYF.

The chain is built from TRBV20-1 and TRBJ1-1; D gene ambiguous. CDR3 length: 15 residues. Germline V gene sequence: CDR1 DFQATT, CDR2 SNEGSKA (reference sequence). The ends were cut back, 0 bases at V and 0 bases at J, with 11 bases in the middle. The CDR3 coding sequence is TGCAGTGCTAGAGATTCTGGCCGGGTGAACACTGAAGCTTTCTTT. Its translation: CSARDSGRVNTEAFF.

This clonotype appeared a few times. V usage is TRBV28 and J usage is TRBJ1-4, with D maybe TRBD1 (5 bases). The CDR3 has 14 amino acids. V was shortened by 3 bases and J by 10 bases, with 15 bases between the two germline ends. CDR1 and CDR2 from the germline V gene are MDHEN and SYDVKM. Here the CDR3 reads CASSFTGGRGKLFF. In nucleotides, the CDR3 is TGTGCCAGCAGTTTCACGGGGGGTCGCGGAAAACTGTTTTTT. The whole variable domain, filled in from reference TRBV28 and TRBJ1-4, reads DVKVTQSSRYLVKRTGEKVFLECVQDMDHENMFWYRQDPGLGLRLIYFSYDVKMKEKGDIPEGYSVSREKKERFSLILESASTNQTSMYLCASSFTGGRGKLFFGSGTQLSVL.